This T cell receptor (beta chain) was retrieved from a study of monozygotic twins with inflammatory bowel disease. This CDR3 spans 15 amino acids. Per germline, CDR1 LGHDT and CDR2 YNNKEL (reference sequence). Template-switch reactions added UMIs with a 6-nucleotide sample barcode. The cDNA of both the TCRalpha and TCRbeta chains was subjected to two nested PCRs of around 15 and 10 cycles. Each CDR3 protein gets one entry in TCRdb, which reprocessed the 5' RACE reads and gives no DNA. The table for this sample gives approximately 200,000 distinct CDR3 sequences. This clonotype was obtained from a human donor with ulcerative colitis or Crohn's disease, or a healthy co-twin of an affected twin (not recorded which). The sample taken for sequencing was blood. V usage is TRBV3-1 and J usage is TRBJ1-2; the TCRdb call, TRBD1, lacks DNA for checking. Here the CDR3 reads CASSQGTGLNYGYTF.